This T cell receptor (beta chain) derives from a study of circulating and synovial CD4+ cells in juvenile arthritis. This clone was detected once. Produced via immunoSEQ multiplex PCR; TCRdb's table is partial and in-frame only. The table includes approximately 31,000 clones, 90% to 95% detected once. V trimming: 4 bases; J trimming: 6 bases; junction bases outside the gene matches: 7. The CDR3 is 15 amino acids. CDR1 is SGHNT, CDR2 YYREEE, per germline (reference sequence). Samples derive from patients with active juvenile idiopathic arthritis. This sequence joins TRBV5-4 and TRBJ2-7; the match to TRBD2 covers 13 bases. The TCR sequence derives from a human donor with juvenile idiopathic arthritis. The sequencing input was CD4+ T cells from blood. The CDR3 sequence is CASSPQLAGGGEQYF. The CDR3 DNA is TGTGCCAGCAGCCCTCAACTAGCGGGAGGGGGCGAGCAGTACTTC. Using reference TRBV5-4 and TRBJ2-7 for the parts outside the CDR3, the full variable domain is ETGVTQSPTHLIKTRGQQVTLRCSSQSGHNTVSWYQQALGQGPQFIFQYYREEENGRGNFPPRFSGLQFPNYSSELNVNALELDDSALYLCASSPQLAGGGEQYFGPGTRLTVT.